The 28 T cell receptor beta chains in this list originate from one sample, sequenced in a study of vaccination and CD4 T cells after COVID-19. Their cognate antigens are unknown. The Oncomine TCR Beta short-read assay generated sequence data from the DNA of cultured CD4+ T cells. One entry per CDR3 protein, called by TCRdb with MiXCR from the PCR reads. The sample holds 3,500 to 4,500 distinct CDR3 sequences; roughly a fifth are singletons and the top ten take roughly 50%. The sample's treatment: approximately 9-day PBMC culture with coronavirus spike peptide pools or control peptides (ViraFEST assay). Sequenced here: CD4+ T cells from blood, cultured in vitro, sampled after SARS-CoV-2 vaccination. The receptors stem from a human donor who had recovered from COVID-19.

The table lists this clonotype with a few counts. The J gene is TRBJ2-5, the V gene TRBV5-1, with 8 positions matching TRBD2. The CDR3 spans 15 residues. Germline CDR1 reads SGHRS; CDR2 reads YFSETQ. The V and J ends lost 4 bases and 5 bases, in that order; junction bases with no gene match: 10. CDR3 sequence: CASSLSGDPRETQYF. The CDR3 DNA reads TGCGCCAGCAGCCTTAGCGGGGACCCCCGGGAGACCCAGTACTTC.

This clonotype is termed medium-sized. The chain uses TRBV7-2 and TRBJ1-2; unclear D gene. CDR3 length equals 11 residues. With 2 bases removed from V and 8 bases from J, the gap between germline ends came to 6 bases. Germline V gene lookup returns CDR1 SGHTA and CDR2 FQGNSA. CDR3 protein: CASSLQWGYTF. The CDR3 DNA follows: TGTGCCAGCAGCTTACAGTGGGGCTACACCTTC.

The chain is built from TRBV6-1 and TRBJ2-3, with 11 positions matching TRBD2. In germline, CDR1 is MNHNS, CDR2 SASEGT. V shed 7 bases, J shed 5 bases, and the junction held 8 bases outside the gene matches. There are 15 residues in the CDR3. The CDR3 nucleotides read TGTGCCAGCATTAGCGGGGGGGCCGGGGGAGATACGCAGTATTTT. Translating it yields CASISGGAGGDTQYF.

Within the sample, this clonotype is medium-sized. The rearrangement links TRBV4-1 to TRBJ2-7; no reliable D call. CDR1 is MGHRA, CDR2 YSYEKL, per germline. V lost 3 bases to trimming and J lost 2 bases, with 17 bases between them. The CDR3 loop spans 16 amino acids. CDR3 sequence: CASSHQGLIGTYEQYF. The CDR3, as DNA: TGCGCCAGCAGCCACCAAGGCCTTATAGGCACCTACGAGCAGTACTTC.

By share, this clonotype counts as medium-sized. This sequence joins TRBV7-2 and TRBJ1-2; no reliable D call. CDR1 and CDR2 from the germline V gene are SGHTA and FQGNSA. V was clipped by 5 bases and J by 1 base, with 5 bases between them. This CDR3 has 12 residues. Here the CDR3 DNA reads TGTGCCAGCAGCCAAGATAACTATGGCTACACCTTC. Its protein product is CASSQDNYGYTF.

In its sample, this clonotype is medium-sized. This chain links TRBV7-6 with TRBJ2-1; D is undetermined. There are 15 residues in the CDR3. Trimming stripped 5 bases from V and 7 bases from J, with 18 bases between. Looked up from germline, CDR1 is SGHVS and CDR2 is FNYEAQ. Here the CDR3 reads CASSPGVSSWNEQFF. CDR3 DNA: TGTGCCAGCAGCCCTGGAGTATCTAGTTGGAATGAGCAGTTCTTC. Variable domain in full (rest from reference TRBV7-6 and TRBJ2-1): GAGVSQSPRYKVTKRGQDVALRCDPISGHVSLYWYRQALGQGPEFLTYFNYEAQQDKSGLPNDRFSAERPEGSISTLTIQRTEQRDSAMYRCASSPGVSSWNEQFFGPGTRLTVL.

This clonotype qualifies as medium-sized (0.01 to 0.1%). The chain links TRBV20-1 to TRBJ2-3; 7 bases are a match to TRBD1. The germline V gene encodes CDR1 DFQATT and CDR2 SNEGSKA (reference sequence). Trimming removed 5 bases from V and 1 base from J; junction bases left unmatched: 3. The CDR3 loop spans 13 amino acids. The CDR3 nucleotides are TGCAGTGCTGGAGGACAGGGCACAGATACGCAGTATTTT. Translated: CSAGGQGTDTQYF.

This clonotype occurred a few times. The chain combines TRBV10-3 with TRBJ1-1; 7 bases are shared with TRBD1. V shed 6 bases and J 7 bases; nucleotides not matched to a gene: 8. The CDR3 loop spans 13 amino acids. The germline gives CDR1 ENHRY, CDR2 SYGVKD. The DNA of the CDR3 is TGTGCCATCAGAGGACAGGCGGCCCTTGAAGCTTTCTTT. Translation: CAIRGQAALEAFF.

Remarks on this clonotype: An end of the junction differs from the germline gene, which may be a read error. The V and J genes are TRBV6-1 and TRBJ1-3; tentatively, D is TRBD1 (5 bases). Looked up from germline, CDR1 is MNHNS and CDR2 is SASEGT. This CDR3 has 11 amino acids. The CDR3 spells CATQGANIIYF. CDR3 nucleotides: TGTGCCACCCAGGGTGCAAACATCATATATTTT.

This clonotype was detected a few times. The rearrangement joins TRBV18 to TRBJ1-5; TRBD1 agrees at 8 bases. Germline CDR1 reads KGHSH; CDR2 reads LQKENI. V dropped 6 bases and J dropped 0; count of bases not matched to a gene: 10. The CDR3 sequence is 17 residues long. The CDR3 loop is CASSPGQGGNSNQPQHF. The CDR3 DNA is TGTGCCAGCTCGCCTGGACAGGGAGGAAATAGCAATCAGCCCCAGCATTTT.

The table lists this clonotype with a few counts. The chain combines TRBV6-4 with TRBJ2-1; D perhaps matches TRBD1 (5 bases). V dropped 4 bases and J dropped 4 bases, with 14 bases sitting between them. The germline V gene has CDR1 MRHNA and CDR2 SNTAGT. This CDR3 region has 15 residues. CDR3 residues: CASSGGQGGYNEQFF. For the CDR3, the DNA is TGTGCCAGCAGTGGTGGGCAGGGTGGTTACAATGAGCAGTTCTTC.

This clonotype was detected only a few times. The chain joins TRBV29-1 to TRBJ1-2; D unclear. The germline CDR1 and CDR2 sequences are SQVTM and ANQGSEA. This CDR3 is built from 13 residues. Trimming took off 4 bases at V and 3 bases at J, with 12 bases between the two ends. The CDR3 loop is CSVGRGGDYGYTF. CDR3 sequence (DNA): TGCAGCGTTGGCCGAGGCGGGGACTATGGCTACACCTTC.

The sample holds many counts of this clonotype. V gene TRBV6-1 combines with J gene TRBJ1-2, with D perhaps matching TRBD1 (6 bases). Trimming removed 6 bases at V and 4 bases at J, with 12 bases between. The CDR3 is made up of 13 amino acids. Germline values: CDR1 MNHNS, CDR2 SASEGT. The chain's CDR3 is CASRTLQGYGYTF. Written as DNA, the CDR3 is TGTGCCAGCAGAACACTACAGGGCTATGGCTACACCTTC.

This chain links TRBV19 with TRBJ1-2, with unresolved D. Germline V gives CDR1 LNHDA, CDR2 SQIVND (reference sequence). CDR3 length equals 13 residues. Trimming removed 1 base at V and 8 bases at J, with 11 bases between. The CDR3 bases are TGTGCCAGTAGTATAGGTACCTTTGGAGGCTACACCTTC. Translation gives CASSIGTFGGYTF. Full variable domain (missing parts from reference TRBV19 and TRBJ1-2): DGGITQSPKYLFRKEGQNVTLSCEQNLNHDAMYWYRQDPGQGLRLIYYSQIVNDFQKGDIAEGYSVSREKKESFPLTVTSAQKNPTAFYLCASSIGTFGGYTFGSGTRLTVV.

By proportion, this clonotype is medium-sized. CDR3 coding DNA: TGTGCCAGCATGACAGGACCGGGTAATGAGCAGTTCTTC. Encoded protein: CASMTGPGNEQFF. The V gene is TRBV7-3, the J gene TRBJ2-1, with D tentatively TRBD1 (6 bases). The CDR3 sequence is 13 residues long. V was clipped by 7 bases and J by 7 bases, with 14 bases between them. Germline CDR1 SGHTA, CDR2 FQGTGA.

The gene calls are TRBV5-1 and TRBJ2-5; D is unresolved. The length of the CDR3 is 14 residues. V was trimmed by 0 bases and J by 5 bases, leaving 11 bases between them. Germline V gene data show CDR1 as SGHRS and CDR2 as YFSETQ. CDR3 protein: CASSLAGQGETQYF. The CDR3, as DNA: TGCGCCAGCAGCTTGGCCGGGCAAGGGGAGACCCAGTACTTC.

This clonotype qualifies as medium-sized. V and J are TRBV20-1 and TRBJ2-3, with D possibly TRBD2 on 6 matching bases. V lost 5 bases and J lost 4, with 13 bases in between. Germline V gene lookup returns CDR1 DFQATT and CDR2 SNEGSKA (reference sequence). CDR3 length: 13 amino acids. The CDR3 is CSAPTRVSDTQYF. In DNA, the CDR3 is TGCAGTGCTCCGACTAGAGTATCAGATACGCAGTATTTT.

Within the sample, this clonotype is medium-sized. CDR3 in amino acids: CASSRGMTGAAGSYEQYF. CDR3 bases: TGTGCCAGCAGCAGGGGGATGACAGGGGCTGCTGGATCCTACGAGCAGTACTTC. This chain links TRBV7-9 with TRBJ2-7, with 8 bases lining up with TRBD1. The CDR3 sequence is 18 residues long. V gave up 5 bases and J gave up 1 base; unmatched junction bases: 16. Germline V lookup: CDR1 SEHNR, CDR2 FQNEAQ (reference sequence).

This clonotype was counted a few times. This chain connects TRBV20-1 to TRBJ1-2; D is possibly TRBD1 (5 bases). Germline CDR1 is DFQATT and CDR2 is SNEGSKA (reference sequence). Trimming left V 5 bases short and J 8 bases short, with 15 bases between. The CDR3 is 12 amino acids. CDR3 coding DNA: TGCAGTGCTCCAACGGCGGGGGGGGGCTACACCTTC. It codes for CSAPTAGGGYTF.

This chain uses TRBV6-1 with TRBJ1-5; D might be TRBD1 (6 bases). The length of the CDR3 is 14 residues. Trimming took off 2 bases at V and 1 base at J, with 6 bases between the two ends. The V gene's germline CDR1 is MNHNS and CDR2 SASEGT. The CDR3 DNA follows: TGTGCCAGCAGTGAACAGGGGAGCAATCAGCCCCAGCATTTT. It is translated as CASSEQGSNQPQHF.

This clonotype has a count of ten or more. The rearrangement joins TRBV6-2 or TRBV6-3 to TRBJ2-5; no firm D call. The length of the CDR3 is 13 residues. V shed 6 bases and J shed 5 bases, with 13 bases lying between them. Germline CDR1 and CDR2: MNHEY and SVGEGT. The CDR3 is CASRRDQWETQYF. In DNA form, the CDR3 reads TGTGCCAGCAGACGAGACCAGTGGGAGACCCAGTACTTC.

This chain links TRBV7-8 with TRBJ1-1; D gene ambiguous. Trimming removed 0 bases from V and 1 base from J, with 6 bases in between. The CDR3 runs 14 residues. Per the germline V gene, CDR1 is SGHVS and CDR2 is FQNEAQ. This CDR3 reads CASSLAGWNTEAFF. In DNA, the CDR3 is TGTGCCAGCAGCTTAGCGGGGTGGAACACTGAAGCTTTCTTT.

The J gene is TRBJ1-6, the V gene TRBV6-2 or TRBV6-3, with D perhaps TRBD1 (6 bases). Trimming took off 4 bases at V and 10 bases at J, with 11 bases between the two ends. Looked up from germline, CDR1 is MNHEY and CDR2 is SVGEGT. The length of the CDR3 is 13 residues. This chain's CDR3 is CASSWDKYSPLHF. The CDR3 coding sequence is TGTGCCAGCAGTTGGGACAAGTACTCACCCCTCCACTTT.

This clonotype was counted at least ten times. This chain joins TRBV7-3 and TRBJ1-1; D is unclear. CDR3 length equals 16 residues. The ends were cut back, 5 bases at V and 4 bases at J, with 20 bases in the middle. The V gene's germline CDR1 is SGHTA and CDR2 FQGTGA. The CDR3 here is CASSPSPGVRGTEAFF. In DNA form, the CDR3 reads TGTGCCAGCAGCCCCTCTCCCGGGGTGAGAGGCACTGAAGCTTTCTTT.

The table lists this clonotype with a few counts. V and J are TRBV6-2 or TRBV6-3 and TRBJ1-1; D uncertain. The CDR3 is 11 residues long. V lost 0 bases and J 11 bases, leaving 7 bases between the germline ends. The germline CDR1 and CDR2 sequences are MNHEY and SVGEGT. The CDR3 reads CASSYSSAAFF. The CDR3, as DNA: TGTGCCAGCAGTTACTCGTCAGCGGCTTTCTTT.

The chain combines TRBV19 with TRBJ1-6, with 9 bases identical to TRBD1. The CDR3 consists of 14 residues. Germline CDR1 LNHDA, CDR2 SQIVND (reference sequence). Losses at the gene ends were 7 bases for V and 10 bases for J; bases not matched to a gene: 8. CDR3 loop: CASKRGTGRSPLHF. Here the CDR3 DNA reads TGTGCCAGTAAAAGAGGGACAGGGCGATCACCCCTCCACTTT.

This clonotype came up many times. The rearrangement links TRBV7-2 to TRBJ2-1; 7 bases are a match to TRBD1. The J segment lost 6 bases and the V segment lost 0 bases, leaving 11 bases of the junction unmatched. The CDR3 contains 17 residues. CDR1 SGHTA and CDR2 FQGNSA come from the germline V gene. The CDR3 is CASSLARVGQPRNEQFF. The DNA for the CDR3 is TGTGCCAGCAGCTTAGCGCGAGTGGGACAGCCCCGCAATGAGCAGTTCTTC.

By sample share, this clonotype is medium-sized. This chain connects TRBV20-1 to TRBJ2-3; 7 bases fit TRBD1. V dropped 3 bases and J dropped 10; count of bases not matched to a gene: 13. The CDR3 totals 14 residues. The germline V gene has CDR1 DFQATT and CDR2 SNEGSKA (reference sequence). For the CDR3, the DNA is TGCAGTGCTAGTCGGACAGGAACCCAGGGCGCGCAGTATTTT. Amino acid sequence: CSASRTGTQGAQYF.